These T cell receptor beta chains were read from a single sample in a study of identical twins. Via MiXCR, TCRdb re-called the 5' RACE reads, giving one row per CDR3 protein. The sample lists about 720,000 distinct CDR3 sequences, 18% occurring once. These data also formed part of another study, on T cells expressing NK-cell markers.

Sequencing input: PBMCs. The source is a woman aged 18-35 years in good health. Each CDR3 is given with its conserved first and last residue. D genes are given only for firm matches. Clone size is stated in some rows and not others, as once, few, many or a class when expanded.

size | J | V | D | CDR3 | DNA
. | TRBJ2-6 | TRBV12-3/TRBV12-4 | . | CASSAQESGANVLTF | TGTGCCAGCAGTGCGCAGGAATCTGGGGCCAACGTCCTGACTTTC
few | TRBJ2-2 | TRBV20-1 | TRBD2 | CSARILAGTGELFF | TGCAGTGCTAGAATACTAGCGGGGACCGGGGAGCTGTTTTTT
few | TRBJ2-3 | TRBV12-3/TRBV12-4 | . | CASRSPGHPTQYF | TGTGCCAGCAGGTCTCCGGGTCATCCTACGCAGTATTTT
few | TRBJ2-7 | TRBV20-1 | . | CSARESPRGRSEQYF | TGCAGTGCTAGAGAATCCCCTCGGGGCCGATCCGAGCAGTACTTC
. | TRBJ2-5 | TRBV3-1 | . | CASTTSGEETQYF | TGTGCCAGCACCACATCGGGGGAGGAGACCCAGTACTTC
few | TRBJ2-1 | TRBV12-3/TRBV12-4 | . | CASRLLVWGEQFF | TGTGCCAGCAGGCTACTAGTATGGGGTGAGCAGTTCTTC
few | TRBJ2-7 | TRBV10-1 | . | CASSESGRPFYEQYF | TGCGCCAGCAGTGAGTCCGGCAGACCCTTCTACGAGCAGTACTTC
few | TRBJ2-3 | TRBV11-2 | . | CASSPDTNTDTQYF | TGTGCCAGCAGTCCGGACACAAACACAGATACGCAGTATTTT
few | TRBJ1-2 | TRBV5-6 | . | CASSSRPYEYGYTF | TGTGCCAGCAGCTCCCGTCCTTACGAGTATGGCTACACCTTC
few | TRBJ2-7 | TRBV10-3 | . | CAIMGAESYEQYF | TGTGCCATCATGGGGGCAGAATCCTACGAGCAGTACTTC
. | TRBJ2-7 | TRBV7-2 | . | CASSLQSGYSYEQYF | TGTGCCAGCAGCTTACAAAGCGGGTATTCCTACGAGCAGTACTTC
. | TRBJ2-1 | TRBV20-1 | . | CSASIGLVEQFF | TGCAGTGCTAGTATCGGTTTGGTCGAGCAGTTCTTC
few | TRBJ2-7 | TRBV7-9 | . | CASSTGGGPTYEQYF | TGTGCCAGCAGCACTGGGGGCGGCCCCACCTACGAGCAGTACTTC
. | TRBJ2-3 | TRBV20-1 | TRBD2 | CSAILAGGPGSTDTQYF | TGCAGTGCAATCCTAGCGGGGGGGCCTGGCAGCACAGATACGCAGTATTTT
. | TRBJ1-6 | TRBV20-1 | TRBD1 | CSAGTGTSPLHF | TGCAGTGCCGGGACAGGGACTTCACCCCTCCACTTT
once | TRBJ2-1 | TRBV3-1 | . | CASSQVGLRGNEQFF | TGTGCCAGCAGCCAAGTGGGCCTTCGGGGGAATGAGCAGTTCTTC
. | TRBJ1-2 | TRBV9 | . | CASSPDWTAVSYGYTF | TGTGCCAGCAGCCCCGACTGGACGGCCGTGTCCTATGGCTACACCTTC
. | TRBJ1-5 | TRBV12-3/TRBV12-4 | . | CASSLPRGWWGNQPQHF | TGTGCCAGCAGTTTACCCAGGGGCTGGTGGGGCAATCAGCCCCAGCATTTT
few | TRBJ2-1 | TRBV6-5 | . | CASSFLRGVAAGNEQFF | TGTGCCAGCAGTTTCCTCCGCGGAGTCGCAGCGGGCAATGAGCAGTTCTTC
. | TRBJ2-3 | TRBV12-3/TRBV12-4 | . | CASSTPGDTQYF | TGTGCCAGCAGCACCCCTGGAGATACGCAGTATTTT
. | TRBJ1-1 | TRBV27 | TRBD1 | CASSGGQVWSNEAFF | TGTGCCAGCAGTGGGGGACAGGTGTGGAGTAATGAAGCTTTCTTT
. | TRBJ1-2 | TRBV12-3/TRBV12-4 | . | CASGSLWGYTF | TGTGCCAGCGGCTCCCTATGGGGCTACACCTTC
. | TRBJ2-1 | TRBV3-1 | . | CASSQDSAYYNEQFF | TGTGCCAGCAGCCAAGATTCCGCCTACTACAATGAGCAGTTCTTC
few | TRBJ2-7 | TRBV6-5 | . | CASSYTSDEQYF | TGTGCCAGCAGTTATACTTCGGACGAGCAGTACTTC
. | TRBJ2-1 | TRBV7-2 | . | CASSLWSISHNEQFF | TGTGCCAGCAGCTTATGGTCCATCTCCCACAATGAGCAGTTCTTC
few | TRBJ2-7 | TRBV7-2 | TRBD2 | CASSPPPIAGGAGEYF | TGTGCCAGCAGCCCACCCCCCATAGCGGGAGGGGCGGGGGAGTACTTC
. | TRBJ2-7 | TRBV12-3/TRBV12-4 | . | CASGQDLPYEQYF | TGTGCCAGCGGGCAGGATCTACCCTACGAGCAGTACTTC
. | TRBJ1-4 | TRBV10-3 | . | CAISEGREKLFF | TGTGCCATCAGTGAAGGGCGGGAAAAACTGTTTTTT
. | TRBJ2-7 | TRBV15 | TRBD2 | CATSEPVSGGNPYEQYF | TGTGCCACCAGCGAACCAGTTTCGGGGGGGAATCCCTACGAGCAGTACTTC
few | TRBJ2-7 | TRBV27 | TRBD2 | CASSLYSGSGEQYF | TGTGCCAGCAGTTTATATAGCGGGAGCGGCGAGCAGTACTTC
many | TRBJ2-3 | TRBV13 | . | CASSPGHRTDTQYF | TGTGCCAGCAGCCCGGGACACCGCACAGATACGCAGTATTTT
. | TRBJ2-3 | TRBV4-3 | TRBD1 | CASSQGLPGQEITDTQYF | TGCGCCAGCAGCCAAGGGTTACCGGGACAGGAGATCACAGATACGCAGTATTTT
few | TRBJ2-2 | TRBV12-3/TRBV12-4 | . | CASSLTGNGELFF | TGTGCCAGCAGTTTAACCGGGAACGGGGAGCTGTTTTTT
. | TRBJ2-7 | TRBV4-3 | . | CASSQVASGLYEQYF | TGCGCCAGCAGCCAAGTGGCGAGCGGGCTCTACGAGCAGTACTTC
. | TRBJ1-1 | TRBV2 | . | CASRLEGPEAFF | TGTGCCAGCAGGTTGGAGGGGCCTGAAGCTTTCTTT
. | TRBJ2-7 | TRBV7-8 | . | CASSLGFGRGPAYEQYF | TGTGCCAGCAGCTTAGGTTTTGGCAGGGGCCCAGCCTACGAGCAGTACTTC
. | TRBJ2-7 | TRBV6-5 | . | CASSYDSGVQYF | TGTGCCAGCAGTTATGACTCGGGAGTGCAGTACTTC
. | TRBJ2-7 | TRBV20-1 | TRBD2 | CSARTSTWEQYF | TGCAGTGCCAGGACTAGTACTTGGGAGCAGTACTTC
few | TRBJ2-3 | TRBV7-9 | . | CASSPLAQGPFTDTQYF | TGTGCCAGCAGCCCTTTGGCGCAGGGCCCCTTCACAGATACGCAGTATTTT
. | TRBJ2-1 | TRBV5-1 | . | CASSLPSRSSYNEQFF | TGCGCCAGCAGCTTACCTAGCAGGAGCTCCTACAATGAGCAGTTCTTC
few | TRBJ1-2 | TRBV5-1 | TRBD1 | CASSTSGTGGYGYTF | TGCGCCAGCAGCACATCCGGGACAGGGGGCTATGGCTACACCTTC
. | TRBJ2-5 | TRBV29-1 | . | CSVVASYLETQYF | TGCAGCGTTGTAGCTAGCTATCTAGAGACCCAGTACTTC
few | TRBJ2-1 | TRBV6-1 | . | CASSERGHEQFF | TGTGCCAGCAGTGAACGGGGGCATGAGCAGTTCTTC
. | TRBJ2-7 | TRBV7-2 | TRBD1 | CASSFYEGTGSREQYF | TGTGCCAGCAGCTTTTACGAGGGGACAGGGTCCCGCGAGCAGTACTTC
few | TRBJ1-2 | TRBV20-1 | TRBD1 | CSARDRRYGYTF | TGCAGTGCCCGGGACAGGCGCTATGGCTACACCTTC
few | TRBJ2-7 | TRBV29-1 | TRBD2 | CSVAAAGALEQYF | TGCAGCGTTGCCGCAGCGGGAGCTCTCGAGCAGTACTTC